A selection of T cell receptor beta chains follows, all from one sample in a study of blood T cell repertoires in COVID-19. Produced via immunoSEQ multiplex PCR; TCRdb's table is partial and in-frame only. The sample yields about 200,000 clones, 80% to 90% seen once. Sequenced material: peripheral blood. Receptors originate from a man younger than 35 with active or convalescent COVID-19. The CDR3 runs from the conserved cysteine through the conserved F or W. The order of the fields is V gene, clone size, CDR3 protein. Clone size, where shown, is once, few, many, or a class for clones that have expanded.

v_gene: TRBV20-1
abundance: .
CDR3aa: CSASRDTGNEKLFF

v_gene: TRBV4-2
abundance: .
CDR3aa: CASSQDVGTQAFF

v_gene: TRBV27
abundance: .
CDR3aa: CASKRIAGSYEQYF

v_gene: TRBV10-3
abundance: .
CDR3aa: CAISESKDRVDEKLFF

v_gene: TRBV7-8
abundance: .
CDR3aa: CASSGEISYEQYF

v_gene: TRBV20-1
abundance: .
CDR3aa: CSASGQDSSGANVLTF

v_gene: TRBV30
abundance: .
CDR3aa: CAWRRGPEAFF

v_gene: TRBV3-1/TRBV3-2
abundance: .
CDR3aa: CASSQVVTSGILEQFF

v_gene: TRBV19
abundance: .
CDR3aa: CASRSSGNADTQYF

v_gene: TRBV11-1
abundance: .
CDR3aa: CASSSGTGGLDTQYF

v_gene: TRBV24-1
abundance: .
CDR3aa: CATSDRYGRGTDTQYF

v_gene: TRBV6-5
abundance: .
CDR3aa: CASRIQGSTDTQYF

v_gene: TRBV24-1
abundance: .
CDR3aa: CATSDHLFGAGVSYDEQFF

v_gene: TRBV6-4
abundance: .
CDR3aa: CASSDEPAGFTTDTQYF

v_gene: TRBV18
abundance: .
CDR3aa: CASSPQGVNQPQHF

v_gene: TRBV7-9
abundance: .
CDR3aa: CASSLVGTGMASPLHF

v_gene: TRBV27
abundance: .
CDR3aa: CASRLGLNTGELFF

v_gene: TRBV5-5
abundance: .
CDR3aa: CASGSPGGETQYF

v_gene: TRBV10-1
abundance: .
CDR3aa: CASSQTSGSHQGGNEQFF

v_gene: TRBV30
abundance: once
CDR3aa: CAWSLGQFGEKLFF

v_gene: TRBV28
abundance: .
CDR3aa: CASSLGQGSEAFF

v_gene: TRBV5-6
abundance: .
CDR3aa: CASSWSGNNYEQYF

v_gene: TRBV6-5
abundance: once
CDR3aa: CASSDRATGNTIYF

v_gene: TRBV19
abundance: .
CDR3aa: CASSIDGAGASYNEQFF

v_gene: TRBV2
abundance: .
CDR3aa: CASIQDGYNEQYF

v_gene: TRBV27
abundance: .
CDR3aa: CASSLRGAGTEAFF

v_gene: TRBV9
abundance: .
CDR3aa: CASGPTGYNEQFF

v_gene: TRBV24-1
abundance: .
CDR3aa: CATSDIVVGQGGNEQFF

v_gene: TRBV7-2
abundance: .
CDR3aa: CASSLSYGGYEQYF

v_gene: TRBV30
abundance: .
CDR3aa: CAWREQGNYEQYF

v_gene: TRBV9
abundance: once
CDR3aa: CASSVDRGGTEAFF

v_gene: TRBV2
abundance: .
CDR3aa: CASETTAGTTRSGYTF

v_gene: TRBV9
abundance: .
CDR3aa: CASSAPTGSGNTIYF

v_gene: TRBV28
abundance: .
CDR3aa: CASSLDRGPAKNIQYF

v_gene: TRBV19
abundance: .
CDR3aa: CASSAHRVRLSGNTIYF

v_gene: TRBV30
abundance: once
CDR3aa: CAWSVSGAYEQYF

v_gene: TRBV6-2/TRBV6-3
abundance: few
CDR3aa: CASSHRGYNEQFF

v_gene: TRBV5-1
abundance: .
CDR3aa: CASSLASFGSTDTQYF

v_gene: TRBV15
abundance: .
CDR3aa: CATSSPGGSNVFF

v_gene: TRBV5-1
abundance: .
CDR3aa: CASSPGTSAAVDEQFF

v_gene: TRBV7-2
abundance: .
CDR3aa: CASSPRQGDQPQHF

v_gene: TRBV5-6
abundance: .
CDR3aa: CASSYTDTQYF

v_gene: TRBV29-1
abundance: .
CDR3aa: CSVEVVWGSPNEQFF

v_gene: TRBV7-8
abundance: .
CDR3aa: CASSYSGNQPQHF

v_gene: TRBV7-8
abundance: .
CDR3aa: CASSLVGTGKGEAFF

v_gene: TRBV7-2
abundance: .
CDR3aa: CASSLARTGELFF